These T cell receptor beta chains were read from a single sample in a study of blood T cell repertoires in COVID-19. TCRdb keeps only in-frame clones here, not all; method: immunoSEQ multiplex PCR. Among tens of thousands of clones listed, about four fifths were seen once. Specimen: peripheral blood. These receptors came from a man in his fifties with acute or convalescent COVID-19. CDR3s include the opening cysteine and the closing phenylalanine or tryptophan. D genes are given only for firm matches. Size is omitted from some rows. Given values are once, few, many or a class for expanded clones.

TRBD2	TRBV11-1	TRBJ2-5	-	CASSLEAGGEETQYF	TGTGCCAGCAGCTTAGAGGCGGGAGGAGAAGAGACCCAGTACTTC
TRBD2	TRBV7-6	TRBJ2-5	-	CASSLAPKAGGEETQYF	TGTGCCAGCAGCTTAGCCCCCAAAGCGGGGGGCGAAGAGACCCAGTACTTC
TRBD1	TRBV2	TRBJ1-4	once	CASSGDRGSNEKLFF	TGTGCCAGCAGTGGGGACAGGGGGTCTAATGAAAAACTGTTTTTT
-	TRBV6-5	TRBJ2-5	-	CASSYSVTSQETQYF	TGTGCCAGCAGTTACTCAGTGACTAGCCAAGAGACCCAGTACTTC
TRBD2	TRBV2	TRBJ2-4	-	CASSEEAGGVNIQYF	TGTGCCAGCAGTGAAGAAGCGGGAGGGGTAAACATTCAGTACTTC
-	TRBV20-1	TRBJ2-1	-	CSASRQPLQFF	TGCAGTGCTAGCAGGCAGCCTCTACAGTTCTTC
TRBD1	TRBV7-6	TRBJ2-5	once	CASSRWDSETQYF	TGTGCCAGCAGCCGATGGGACAGTGAGACCCAGTACTTC
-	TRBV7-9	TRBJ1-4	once	CASSSPGEKLFF	TGTGCCAGCAGCTCCCCGGGAGAAAAACTGTTTTTT
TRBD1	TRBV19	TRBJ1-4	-	CASSFGTATNEKLFF	TGTGCCAGTAGTTTCGGGACAGCAACTAATGAAAAACTGTTTTTT
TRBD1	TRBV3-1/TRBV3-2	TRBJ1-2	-	CASSPGQGPYGYTF	TGTGCCAGCAGCCCGGGACAGGGGCCCTATGGCTACACCTTC
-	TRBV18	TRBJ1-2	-	CASSRDRNHGYTF	TGTGCCAGCTCACGAGACAGGAACCATGGCTACACCTTC
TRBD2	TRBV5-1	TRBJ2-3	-	CASSSGLAGSTDTQYF	TGCGCCAGCAGCTCGGGACTAGCGGGTTCCACAGATACGCAGTATTTT
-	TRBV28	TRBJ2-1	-	CTISGTTYNEQFF	TGTACAATCAGCGGTACTACCTACAATGAGCAGTTCTTC
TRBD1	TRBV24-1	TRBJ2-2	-	CATSDPGTGYGELFF	TGTGCCACCAGTGACCCCGGGACAGGGTACGGGGAGCTGTTTTTT
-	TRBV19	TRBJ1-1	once	CASSLISQGTEAFF	TGTGCCAGTAGTCTAATTTCACAGGGTACTGAAGCTTTCTTT
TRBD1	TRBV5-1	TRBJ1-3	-	CASSVEPTGTGGNTIYF	TGCGCCAGCAGCGTAGAGCCAACCGGGACAGGGGGAAACACCATATATTTT
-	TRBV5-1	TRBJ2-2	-	CASSLQAANTGELFF	TGCGCCAGCAGCTTACAGGCGGCGAACACCGGGGAGCTGTTTTTT
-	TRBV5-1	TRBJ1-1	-	CASSRDTNTEAFF	TGCGCCAGCAGCCGCGACACAAACACTGAAGCTTTCTTT
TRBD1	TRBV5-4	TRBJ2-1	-	CASIPMDRGLGNEQFF	TGTGCCAGCATCCCGATGGACAGGGGCCTCGGCAATGAGCAGTTCTTC
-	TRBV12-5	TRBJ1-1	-	CASGLVPSQYTEAFF	TGTGCTAGTGGTTTGGTACCATCGCAGTACACTGAAGCTTTCTTT
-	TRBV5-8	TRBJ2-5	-	CASSSDRYQETQYF	TGTGCCAGCAGTTCAGACAGGTACCAAGAGACCCAGTACTTC
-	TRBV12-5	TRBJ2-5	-	CASGAGQETQYF	TGTGCTAGTGGGGCAGGGCAGGAGACCCAGTACTTC
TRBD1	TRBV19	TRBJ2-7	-	CASSIGRQGLNYEQYF	TGTGCCAGTAGTATAGGGAGACAGGGGCTAAACTACGAGCAGTACTTC
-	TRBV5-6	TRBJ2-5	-	CASSVQGAETQYF	TGTGCCAGCAGCGTTCAGGGTGCAGAGACCCAGTACTTC
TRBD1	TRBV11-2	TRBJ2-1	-	CASSSSTGRPYNEQFF	TGTGCCAGCAGCTCCTCGACAGGGAGACCCTACAATGAGCAGTTCTTC
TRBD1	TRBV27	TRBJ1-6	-	CASSFGQGKNSPLHF	TGTGCCAGCAGTTTTGGACAGGGGAAGAATTCACCCCTCCACTTT
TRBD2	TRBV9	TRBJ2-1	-	CASSAPKAAGGSYNEQFF	TGTGCCAGCAGCGCACCCAAGGCGGCGGGAGGAAGTTACAATGAGCAGTTCTTC
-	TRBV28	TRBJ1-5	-	CASSFGGDGNQPQHF	TGTGCCAGCAGTTTCGGCGGAGATGGCAATCAGCCCCAGCATTTT
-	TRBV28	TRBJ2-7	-	CASSLTGPSRYEQYF	TGTGCCAGCAGTTTAACAGGGCCTAGTCGCTACGAGCAGTACTTC
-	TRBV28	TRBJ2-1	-	CASSLAGRMADEQFF	TGTGCCAGCAGTTTAGCGGGGCGTATGGCCGATGAGCAGTTCTTC
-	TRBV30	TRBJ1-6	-	CAWGGGNDSPLHF	TGTGCCTGGGGGGGAGGGAATGATTCACCCCTCCACTTT
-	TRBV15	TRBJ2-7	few	CATSRDPLYEQYF	TGTGCCACCAGCAGAGACCCCCTATACGAGCAGTACTTC
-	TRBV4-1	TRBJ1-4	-	CASSQDIVGGEKLFF	TGCGCCAGCAGCCAAGATATAGTCGGAGGAGAAAAACTGTTTTTT
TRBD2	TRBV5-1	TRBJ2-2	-	CASSLSGLANAGELFF	TGCGCCAGCAGCTTGTCGGGACTAGCGAATGCCGGGGAGCTGTTTTTT
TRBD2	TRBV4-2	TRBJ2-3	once	CASSPGGGFSTDTQYF	TGTGCCAGCAGCCCCGGCGGGGGGTTTAGCACAGATACGCAGTATTTT
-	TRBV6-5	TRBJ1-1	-	CASSITGVNTEAFF	TGTGCCAGCAGTATAACAGGTGTAAACACTGAAGCTTTCTTT
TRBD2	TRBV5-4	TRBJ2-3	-	CASSLASGGENF	TGTGCCAGCAGCTTGGCTAGCGGGGGGGAAAATTTT
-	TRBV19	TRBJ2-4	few	CASSIAGSLAKNIQYF	TGTGCCAGTAGTATAGCGGGATCTCTAGCCAAAAACATTCAGTACTTC
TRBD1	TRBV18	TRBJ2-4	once	CASSPLGQVNIQYF	TGTGCCAGCTCACCGCTGGGACAGGTAAACATTCAGTACTTC
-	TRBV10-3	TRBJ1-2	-	CAISESEGGYTF	TGTGCCATCAGTGAGTCCGAGGGTGGCTACACCTTC
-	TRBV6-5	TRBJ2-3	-	CASNHLDTQYF	TGTGCCAGCAACCACTTGGATACGCAGTATTTT
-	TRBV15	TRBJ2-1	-	CATSPPPGDNEQFF	TGTGCCACCAGTCCGCCACCGGGTGACAATGAGCAGTTCTTC
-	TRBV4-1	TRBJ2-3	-	CASSQDWRAGFTDTQYF	TGCGCCAGCAGCCAAGATTGGAGGGCGGGATTCACAGATACGCAGTATTTT
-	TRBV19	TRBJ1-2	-	CASSIDPLAHFGYTF	TGTGCCAGTAGTATAGACCCCCTCGCCCACTTTGGCTACACCTTC
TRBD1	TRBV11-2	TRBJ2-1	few	CASSLGDRAYNEQFF	TGTGCCAGCAGCTTAGGGGACAGGGCCTACAATGAGCAGTTCTTC
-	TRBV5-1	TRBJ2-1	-	CASSLVVGGDYNEQFF	TGCGCCAGCAGCTTGGTTGTAGGGGGAGACTACAATGAGCAGTTCTTC
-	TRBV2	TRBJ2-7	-	CAGHGISYEQYF	TGTGCCGGGCACGGGATATCCTACGAGCAGTACTTC
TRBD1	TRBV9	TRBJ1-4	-	CASSAGQQGSEKLFF	TGTGCCAGCAGCGCAGGACAACAGGGGTCTGAAAAACTGTTTTTT
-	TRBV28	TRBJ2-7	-	CASRIQGSYEQYF	TGTGCCAGCAGGATACAGGGCTCCTACGAGCAGTACTTC
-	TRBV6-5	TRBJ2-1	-	CASRGGEQFF	TGTGCCAGCCGAGGGGGTGAGCAGTTCTTC
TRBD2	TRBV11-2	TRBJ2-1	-	CASSLAERKKDEQFF	TGTGCCAGCAGCCTAGCGGAGAGAAAAAAAGATGAGCAGTTCTTC
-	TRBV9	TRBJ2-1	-	CASSVGDRNYEQFF	TGTGCCAGCAGCGTAGGAGACAGAAATTATGAGCAGTTCTTC
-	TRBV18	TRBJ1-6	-	CASSPRQATYNSPLHF	TGTGCCAGCTCACCACGTCAGGCAACCTATAATTCACCCCTCCACTTT
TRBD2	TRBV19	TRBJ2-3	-	CASSSYREGPDTQYF	TGTGCCAGTAGTTCGTATCGGGAGGGCCCCGATACGCAGTATTTT
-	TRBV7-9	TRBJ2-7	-	CASSLRVRQYF	TGTGCCAGCAGCTTGAGGGTCAGGCAGTACTTC
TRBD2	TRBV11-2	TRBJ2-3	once	CASSLEGGGSDTQYF	TGTGCCAGCAGCTTAGAAGGCGGGGGGTCAGATACGCAGTATTTT
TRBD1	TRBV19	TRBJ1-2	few	CASSGRQGGNYGYTF	TGTGCCAGTAGTGGAAGACAGGGAGGCAACTATGGCTACACCTTC
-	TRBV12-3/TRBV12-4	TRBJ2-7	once	CASGELYEQYF	TGTGCTTCGGGGGAACTTTACGAGCAGTACTTC
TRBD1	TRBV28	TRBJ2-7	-	CASSLGQGKNEQYF	TGTGCCAGCAGTTTGGGACAGGGGAAAAACGAGCAGTACTTC
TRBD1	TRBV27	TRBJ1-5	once	CASSNRGGNQPQHF	TGTGCCAGCAGTAACAGGGGAGGCAATCAGCCCCAGCATTTT